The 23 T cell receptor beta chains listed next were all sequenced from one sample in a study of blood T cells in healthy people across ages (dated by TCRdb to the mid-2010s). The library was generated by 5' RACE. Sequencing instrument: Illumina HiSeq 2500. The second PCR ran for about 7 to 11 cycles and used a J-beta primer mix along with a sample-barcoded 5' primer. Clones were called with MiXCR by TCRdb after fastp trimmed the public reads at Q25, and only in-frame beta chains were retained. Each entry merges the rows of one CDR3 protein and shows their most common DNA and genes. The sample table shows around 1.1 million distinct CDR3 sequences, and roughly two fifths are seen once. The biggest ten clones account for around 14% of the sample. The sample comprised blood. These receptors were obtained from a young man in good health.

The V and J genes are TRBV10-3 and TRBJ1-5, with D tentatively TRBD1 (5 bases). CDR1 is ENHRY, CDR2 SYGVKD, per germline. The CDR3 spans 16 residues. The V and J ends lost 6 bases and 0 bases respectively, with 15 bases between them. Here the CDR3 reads CAIRASGTDSNQPQHF. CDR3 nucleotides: TGTGCCATCAGAGCCTCCGGGACGGATAGCAATCAGCCCCAGCATTTT.

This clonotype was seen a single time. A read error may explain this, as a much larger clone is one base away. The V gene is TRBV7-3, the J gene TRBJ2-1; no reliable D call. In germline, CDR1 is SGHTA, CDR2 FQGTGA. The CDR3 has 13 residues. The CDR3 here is CASSLTQHNKQFF. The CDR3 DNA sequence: TGTGCCAGCAGCTTAACACAGCACAATAAGCAGTTCTTC.

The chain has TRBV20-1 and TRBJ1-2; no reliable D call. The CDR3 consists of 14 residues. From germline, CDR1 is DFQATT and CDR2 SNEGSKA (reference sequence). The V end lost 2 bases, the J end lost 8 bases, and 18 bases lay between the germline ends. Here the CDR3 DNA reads TGCAGTGCTAGATCGACGCAGCGTGGCAGGGGCTACACCTTC. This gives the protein CSARSTQRGRGYTF.

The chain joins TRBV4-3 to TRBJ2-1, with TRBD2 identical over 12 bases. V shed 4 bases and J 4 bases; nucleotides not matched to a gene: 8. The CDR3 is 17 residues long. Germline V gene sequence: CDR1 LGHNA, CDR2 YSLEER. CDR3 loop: CASSPHDGLAGYNEQFF. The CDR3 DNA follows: TGCGCCAGCAGCCCTCATGATGGACTAGCGGGGTACAATGAGCAGTTCTTC.

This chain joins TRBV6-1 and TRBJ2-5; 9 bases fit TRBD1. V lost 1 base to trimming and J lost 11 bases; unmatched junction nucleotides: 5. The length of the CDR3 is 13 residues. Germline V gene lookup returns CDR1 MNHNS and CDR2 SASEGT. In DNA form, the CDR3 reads TGTGCCAGCAGTGAAGGGGGACAGGGAAGACAGTACTTC. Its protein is CASSEGGQGRQYF.

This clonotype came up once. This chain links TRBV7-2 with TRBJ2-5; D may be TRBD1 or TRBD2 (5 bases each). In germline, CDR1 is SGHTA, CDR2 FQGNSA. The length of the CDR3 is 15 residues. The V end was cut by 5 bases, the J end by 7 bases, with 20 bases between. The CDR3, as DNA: TGTGCCAGCAGCGCCCCCAGAGGGGAGTTCGTGACCCAGTACTTC. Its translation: CASSAPRGEFVTQYF.

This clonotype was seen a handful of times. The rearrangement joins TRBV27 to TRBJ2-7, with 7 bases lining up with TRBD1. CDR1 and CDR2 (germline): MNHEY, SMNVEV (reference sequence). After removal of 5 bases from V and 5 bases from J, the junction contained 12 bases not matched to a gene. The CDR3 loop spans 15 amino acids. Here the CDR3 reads CASSPNNRGFDEQYF. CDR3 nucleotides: TGTGCCAGCAGTCCCAATAACAGGGGTTTTGACGAGCAGTACTTC.

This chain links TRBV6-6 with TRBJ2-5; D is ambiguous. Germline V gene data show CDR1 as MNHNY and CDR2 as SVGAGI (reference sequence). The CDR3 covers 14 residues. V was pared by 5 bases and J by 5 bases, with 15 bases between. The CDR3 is CASSDHMAQETQYF. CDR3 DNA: TGTGCCAGCAGTGACCACATGGCCCAGGAGACCCAGTACTTC.

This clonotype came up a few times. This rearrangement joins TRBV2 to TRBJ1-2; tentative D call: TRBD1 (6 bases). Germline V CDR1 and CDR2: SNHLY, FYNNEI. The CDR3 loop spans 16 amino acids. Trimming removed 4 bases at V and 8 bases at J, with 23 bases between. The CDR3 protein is CASSASRRGPYNGYTF. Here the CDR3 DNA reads TGTGCCAGCAGTGCGTCGCGCCGGGGGCCCTATAACGGCTACACCTTC.

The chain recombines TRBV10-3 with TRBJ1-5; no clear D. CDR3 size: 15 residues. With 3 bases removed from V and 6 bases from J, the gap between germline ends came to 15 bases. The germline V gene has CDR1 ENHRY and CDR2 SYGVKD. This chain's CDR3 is CAISEGSGRSQPQHF. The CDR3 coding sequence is TGTGCCATCAGTGAAGGGTCAGGAAGGAGTCAGCCCCAGCATTTT.

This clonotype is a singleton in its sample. Here the CDR3 reads CASSLSGERTEAFF. In nucleotides, the CDR3 is TGTGCCAGCAGTTTATCCGGGGAAAGAACTGAAGCTTTCTTT. The rearrangement uses TRBV12-3 or TRBV12-4 and TRBJ1-1; no clear D. This CDR3 has 14 residues. Trimming pared 2 bases from V and 5 bases from J, leaving 12 bases between.

The CDR3 spells CASSRTGDIDEQYF. DNA for the CDR3: TGTGCCAGCAGCCGTACAGGGGACATCGACGAGCAGTACTTC. The chain is built from TRBV5-6 and TRBJ2-7, with TRBD1 matching 7 bases. This CDR3 spans 14 amino acids. The germline CDR1 and CDR2 sequences are SGHDT and YYEEEE. V trimming: 4 bases; J trimming: 5 bases; junction bases outside the gene matches: 9.

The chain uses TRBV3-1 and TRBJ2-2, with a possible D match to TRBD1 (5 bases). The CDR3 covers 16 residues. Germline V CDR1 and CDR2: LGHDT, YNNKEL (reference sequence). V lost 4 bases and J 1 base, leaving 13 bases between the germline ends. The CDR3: CASSREDQGNTGELFF. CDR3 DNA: TGTGCCAGCAGCCGAGAGGATCAGGGGAACACCGGGGAGCTGTTTTTT.

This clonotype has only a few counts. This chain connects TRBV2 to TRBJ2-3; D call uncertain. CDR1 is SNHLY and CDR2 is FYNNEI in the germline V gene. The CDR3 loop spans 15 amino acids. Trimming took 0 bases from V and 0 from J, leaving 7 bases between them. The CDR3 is CASSEAWVSTDTQYF. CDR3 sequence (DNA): TGTGCCAGCAGTGAAGCGTGGGTTAGCACAGATACGCAGTATTTT. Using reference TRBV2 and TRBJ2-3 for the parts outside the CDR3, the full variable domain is EPEVTQTPSHQVTQMGQEVILRCVPISNHLYFYWYRQILGQKVEFLVSFYNNEISEKSEIFDDQFSVERPDGSNFTLKIRSTKLEDSAMYFCASSEAWVSTDTQYFGPGTRLTVL.

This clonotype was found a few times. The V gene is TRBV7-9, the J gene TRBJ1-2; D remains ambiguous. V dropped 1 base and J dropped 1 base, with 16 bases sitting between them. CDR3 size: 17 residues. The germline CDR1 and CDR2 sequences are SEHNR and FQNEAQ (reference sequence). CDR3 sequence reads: CASSLGGRSTINYGYTF. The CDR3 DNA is TGTGCCAGCAGCTTAGGCGGGCGGTCTACGATTAACTATGGCTACACCTTC.

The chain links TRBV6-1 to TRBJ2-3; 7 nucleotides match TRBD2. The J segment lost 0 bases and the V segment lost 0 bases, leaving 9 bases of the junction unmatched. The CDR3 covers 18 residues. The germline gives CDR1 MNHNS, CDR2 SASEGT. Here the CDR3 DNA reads TGTGCCAGCAGTGAAGCCCTACGGTCGCGGGGGAGCACAGATACGCAGTATTTT. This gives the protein CASSEALRSRGSTDTQYF.

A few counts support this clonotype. The CDR3 DNA follows: TGTGCCAGCAGTTACTCGAAAGGGTCAGGTAGTTTCTCCTACAATGAGCAGTTCTTC. This codes for CASSYSKGSGSFSYNEQFF. This rearrangement joins TRBV6-5 to TRBJ2-1; D not resolved. Germline values: CDR1 MNHEY, CDR2 SVGAGI. The CDR3 has 19 amino acids. The V and J ends lost 0 bases and 0 bases respectively, with 18 bases between them.

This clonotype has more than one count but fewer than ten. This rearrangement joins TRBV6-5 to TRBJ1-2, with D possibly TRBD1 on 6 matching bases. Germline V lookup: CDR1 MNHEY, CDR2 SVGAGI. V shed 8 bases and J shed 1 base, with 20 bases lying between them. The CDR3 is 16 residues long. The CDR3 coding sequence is TGTGCCAGCCAAGTTAGGAAAGGGGGTGTTAACTATGGCTACACCTTC. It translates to CASQVRKGGVNYGYTF.

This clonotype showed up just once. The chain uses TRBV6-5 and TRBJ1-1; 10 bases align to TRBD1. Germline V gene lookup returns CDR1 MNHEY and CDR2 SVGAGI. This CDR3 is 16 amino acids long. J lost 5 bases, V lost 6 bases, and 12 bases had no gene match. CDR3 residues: CASRGDRGRFWTEAFF. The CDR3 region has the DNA TGTGCCAGCAGGGGCGACAGGGGGCGGTTTTGGACTGAAGCTTTCTTT.

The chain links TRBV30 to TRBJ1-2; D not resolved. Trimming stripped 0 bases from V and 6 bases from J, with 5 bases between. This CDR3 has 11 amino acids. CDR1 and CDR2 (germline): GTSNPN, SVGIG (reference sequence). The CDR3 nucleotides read TGTGCCTGGAGTGTACTAGATGGCTACACCTTC. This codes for CAWSVLDGYTF.

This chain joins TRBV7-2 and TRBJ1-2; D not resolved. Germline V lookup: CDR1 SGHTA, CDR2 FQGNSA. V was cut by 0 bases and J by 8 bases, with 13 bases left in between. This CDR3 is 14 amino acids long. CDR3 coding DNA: TGTGCCAGCAGCTTAGCCTGGTCGAAGGACGGCTACACCTTC. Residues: CASSLAWSKDGYTF.

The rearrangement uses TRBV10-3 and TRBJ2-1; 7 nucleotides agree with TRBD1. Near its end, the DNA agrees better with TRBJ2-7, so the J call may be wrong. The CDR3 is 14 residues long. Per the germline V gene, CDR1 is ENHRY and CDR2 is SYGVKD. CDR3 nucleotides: TGTGCCACCAGAGGACAGGACTCCTACAATGAGCAGTACTTC. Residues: CATRGQDSYNEQYF.

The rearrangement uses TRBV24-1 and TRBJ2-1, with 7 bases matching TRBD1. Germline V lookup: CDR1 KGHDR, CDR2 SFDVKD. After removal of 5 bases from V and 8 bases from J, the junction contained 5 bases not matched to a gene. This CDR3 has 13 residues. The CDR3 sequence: CATSGDRADEQFF. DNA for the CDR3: TGTGCCACCAGTGGTGACAGGGCTGATGAGCAGTTCTTC.